This TCR beta chain was captured in a study of blood T cell repertoires in COVID-19. Study information: Spain, Italy and the United States supplied samples that represented acute and convalescent COVID-19.

Many counts were recorded for this clone. The V gene's germline CDR1 is SGDLS and CDR2 YYNGEE. The CDR3 sequence is 14 residues long. The junction had 5 bases not matched to a gene; V was cut back by 3 bases and J by 3 bases. Using immunoSEQ multiplex PCR, the repertoire was profiled, and TCRdb retains in-frame clones only, with some absent. The sample shows 250,000 to 350,000 clones, more than 75% of them seen only once. The sample consisted of peripheral blood. This sequence originates from a woman aged 50 to 60 who had recovered from COVID-19. J is TRBJ1-1 and V is TRBV9; 7 nucleotides line up with TRBD1. CDR3 sequence reads: CASSARDRYTEAFF. The CDR3 coding sequence is TGTGCCAGCAGCGCCCGGGACAGATACACTGAAGCTTTCTTT.